The entry below describes one T cell receptor beta chain. Antigen unknown. The data were produced by immunoSEQ multiplex PCR, yet TCRdb's version contains in-frame clones alone and is incomplete. The data hold 3,000 to 4,500 clones, with around 77% observed a single time. This specimen belongs to a study of graft-versus-host responses after intestinal transplantation. Study summary: The whole recipient group had anti-thymocyte globulin induction followed by tacrolimus and steroids for around 3 years. Whole-study findings and limits: GvH clones detected in recipient marrow included some appearing first in ileum or blood. The study associated peak circulating GvH clone levels with early post-transplant HvG declines. Allografts of patients with graft-donor T cell macrochimerism showed high graft-versus-host to host-versus-graft clone ratios.

The authors processed graft tissue to release intraepithelial and lamina propria lymphocytes. The CDR3 contains 13 residues. Trimming removed 2 bases at V and 12 bases at J, with 14 bases between. Germline V lookup: CDR1 SGHTA, CDR2 FQGNSA. The sequence was obtained from a human patient who received an intestinal transplant, so some T cells may come from the graft donor. This sample comprised ileum tissue, obtained about 980 days after intestinal transplantation. The chain combines TRBV7-2 with TRBJ2-4; D tentatively reads TRBD1 or TRBD2 (6 bases each). The CDR3 spells CASSLRGRQNQYF. CDR3 DNA: TGTGCCAGCAGCTTAAGGGGGAGGCAGAATCAGTACTTC.